This TCR beta chain was recovered during a study of cytotoxic CD8 clonotypes in ibrutinib-treated CLL. About the research overall: Among patients, around 24 responded partially and 2 completely; 14 then stayed remitted and some 12 progressed after median 68 months. General study results and limits: Sampling schedules were unmatched across sustained-remission and progressing patients. Public clonotypes were seen rarely and were contracted or stable on treatment.

Repertoires were generated with immunoSEQ multiplex PCR, while TCRdb's copy carries only in-frame clones and drops some. The sample has approximately 300,000 clones, 80% seen once. Details on this clone: What it recognizes is unknown.

V lost 0 bases and J lost 7, with 16 bases in between. The CDR3 has 15 amino acids. Germline CDR1 and CDR2: LGHNA and YSLEER. The chain joins TRBV4-3 to TRBJ2-7, with D perhaps TRBD1 or TRBD2 (5 bases each). The clonotype was recovered from a human donor with chronic lymphocytic leukemia. The sample here was PBMCs, taken before ibrutinib treatment. CDR3 loop: CASSQDRDHQTEQYF. DNA of the CDR3: TGCGCCAGCAGCCAAGATAGGGACCACCAGACTGAGCAGTACTTC.